Reported below is one T cell receptor beta chain. What it recognizes is unknown. Sequencing used immunoSEQ multiplex PCR; TCRdb keeps in-frame clones, though not all of them. This sample has about 350,000 clones, with around 89% found just once. CDR1 and CDR2 (germline): MDHEN, SYDVKM. There are 15 residues in the CDR3. V dropped 1 base and J dropped 2 bases, with 6 bases sitting between them. This entry is derived from a study of Ad26.COV2.S vaccination and SARS-CoV-2 variants. For the study at large: The donor belonged to the COV1001 Ad26.COV2.S trial arm.

Points from the study as a whole: Higher spike-specific TCR breadth was found in vaccine recipients than in placebo recipients. Comparability of non-spike TCR breadth was observed across vaccine and placebo recipients. Measurements of TCR breadth and depth may have given underestimates of the total T cell responses.

This sample's treatment: 15 to 20 received Ad26.COV2.S at low or high dose, single or two shots; several received placebo; per-sample allocation not given. Sampling happened 63 days after the first vaccine or placebo injection. Sequenced material: peripheral blood, taken in a trial of Ad26.COV2.S vaccine versus placebo. The chain joins TRBV28 to TRBJ2-6; no firm D call. This clonotype was obtained from a person aged 18-65 years who received the Ad26.COV2.S COVID-19 vaccine or a placebo. CDR3 sequence: CASSLSDAGANVLTF. The CDR3 DNA reads TGTGCCAGCAGTTTATCGGATGCTGGGGCCAACGTCCTGACTTTC.